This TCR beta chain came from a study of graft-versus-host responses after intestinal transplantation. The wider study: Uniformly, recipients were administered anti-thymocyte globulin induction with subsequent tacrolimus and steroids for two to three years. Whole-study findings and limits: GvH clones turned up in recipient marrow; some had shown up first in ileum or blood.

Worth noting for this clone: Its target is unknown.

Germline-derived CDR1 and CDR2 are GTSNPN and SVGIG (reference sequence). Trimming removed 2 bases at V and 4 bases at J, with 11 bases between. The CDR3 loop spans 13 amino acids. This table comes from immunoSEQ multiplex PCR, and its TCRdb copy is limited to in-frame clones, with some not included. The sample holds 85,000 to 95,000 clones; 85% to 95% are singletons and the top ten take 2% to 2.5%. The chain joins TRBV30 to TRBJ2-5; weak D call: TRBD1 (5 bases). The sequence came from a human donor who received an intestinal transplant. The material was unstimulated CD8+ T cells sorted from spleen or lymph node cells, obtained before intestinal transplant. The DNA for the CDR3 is TGTGCCTGGAGTCTAGAAGGGGTAGAGACCCAGTACTTC. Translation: CAWSLEGVETQYF.